The sequence of this T cell receptor (beta chain) was determined in a study of blood T cell repertoires in COVID-19. Study-level information: The study drew acute and convalescent COVID-19 samples from the United States, Italy and Spain. PBMCs, B-cell-depleted T cells, or T cells were the source of the cDNA or gDNA that made up the material.

Original analysis: Estimated nucleated cell counts came from reference gene primer amplification. The assay was immunoSEQ multiplex PCR, and TCRdb's table has in-frame clones only and misses some. V, J and clone size are those of that table, while D and trimming were read from the DNA. The sample shows over 250,000 clones, roughly nine tenths of them seen only once. The sample was peripheral blood. The sequence was collected from a man in his fifties or sixties with acute or convalescent COVID-19.

CDR3 amino acids: CASSRDSNEKLFF. The DNA of the CDR3 is TGTGCCAGCTCGAGAGACAGTAATGAAAAACTGTTTTTT. V usage is TRBV5-4 and J usage is TRBJ1-4, with D possibly being TRBD1 (5 bases). The CDR3 is 13 amino acids. V lost 7 bases and J 4 bases, leaving 11 bases between the germline ends. Germline CDR1 is SGHNT and CDR2 is YYREEE (reference sequence). Using reference TRBV5-4 and TRBJ1-4 for the parts outside the CDR3, the full variable domain is ETGVTQSPTHLIKTRGQQVTLRCSSQSGHNTVSWYQQALGQGPQFIFQYYREEENGRGNFPPRFSGLQFPNYSSELNVNALELDDSALYLCASSRDSNEKLFFGSGTQLSVL.